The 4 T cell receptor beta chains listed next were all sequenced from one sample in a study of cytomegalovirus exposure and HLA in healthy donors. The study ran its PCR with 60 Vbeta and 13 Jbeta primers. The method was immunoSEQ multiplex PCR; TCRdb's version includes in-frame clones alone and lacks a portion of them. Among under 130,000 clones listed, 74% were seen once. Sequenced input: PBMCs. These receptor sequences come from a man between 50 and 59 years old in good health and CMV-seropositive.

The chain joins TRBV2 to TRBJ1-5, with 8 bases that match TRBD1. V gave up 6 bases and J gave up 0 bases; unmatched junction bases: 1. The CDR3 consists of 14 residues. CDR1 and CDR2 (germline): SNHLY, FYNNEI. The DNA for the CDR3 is TGTGCCAGCAGCGACAGGGGTAGCAATCAGCCCCAGCATTTT. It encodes CASSDRGSNQPQHF.

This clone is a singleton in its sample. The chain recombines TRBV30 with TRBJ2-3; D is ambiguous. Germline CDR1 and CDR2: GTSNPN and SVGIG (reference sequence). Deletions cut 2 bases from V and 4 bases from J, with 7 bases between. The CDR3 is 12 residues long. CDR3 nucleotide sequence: TGTGCCTGGAGTATCCCTGCAGATACGCAGTATTTT. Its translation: CAWSIPADTQYF.

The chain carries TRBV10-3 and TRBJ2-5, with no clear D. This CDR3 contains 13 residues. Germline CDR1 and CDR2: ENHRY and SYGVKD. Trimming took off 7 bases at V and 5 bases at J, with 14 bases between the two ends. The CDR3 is CAIKAEVVETQYF. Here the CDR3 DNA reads TGTGCCATCAAAGCTGAGGTCGTGGAGACCCAGTACTTC.

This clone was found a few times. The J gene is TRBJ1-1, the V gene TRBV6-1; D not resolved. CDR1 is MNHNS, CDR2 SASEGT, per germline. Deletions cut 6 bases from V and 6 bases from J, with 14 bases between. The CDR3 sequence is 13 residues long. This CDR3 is CASRHSRGAEAFF. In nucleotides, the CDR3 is TGTGCCAGCAGGCATAGTAGAGGCGCTGAAGCTTTCTTT.